This T cell receptor (beta chain) was captured in a study of blood T cells in healthy people across ages. Primers used in a second PCR of about 6 to 12 cycles were a sample-barcoded 5' primer and a J-beta primer mix. Each cDNA molecule received a tag from a template-switch adaptor that had 12 random nucleotides. TCRdb independently ran MiXCR on the 5' RACE reads; one entry per CDR3 protein. The sample includes about 1.6 million distinct CDR3 sequences, around 35% of them seen just once. The CDR3 sequence is 12 residues long. Deletions cut 3 bases from V and 8 bases from J, with 8 bases between. Germline lookup yields CDR1 SNHLY and CDR2 FYNNEI.

The J gene is TRBJ2-1, the V gene TRBV2; D assignment may be TRBD1 or TRBD2 (5 bases each). The sequenced sample was blood. The TCR was taken from a woman aged 25 to 39 in good health. The chain's CDR3 is CASSDVGDEQFF. The CDR3 coding sequence is TGTGCCAGCAGTGATGTGGGGGATGAGCAGTTCTTC.